These 22 T cell receptor beta chains came from one sample sequenced in a study of blood T cell repertoires in COVID-19. This table comes from immunoSEQ multiplex PCR, and its TCRdb copy is limited to in-frame clones, with some not included. The data contain about 230,000 clones, roughly 76% of them seen just once; the ten biggest clones take up 7.5%. The source material was peripheral blood. All receptors derive from a woman of 80 years or more with COVID-19, enrolled during active disease.

The CDR3 DNA reads TGTGCTAGTGGGGGGACTAGCGCTTACCCGGAGACCCAGTACTTC. Amino acid sequence: CASGGTSAYPETQYF. V is TRBV12-5 and J is TRBJ2-5; 10 bases map to TRBD2. V was pared by 6 bases and J by 5 bases, with 9 bases of the junction left unmatched. Germline CDR1 is LGHNT and CDR2 is FRNRAP. The CDR3 contains 15 residues.

CDR3 DNA sequence: TGTGCCACCAGTGATCGGTCTAGCGGGGCCTCTAACAATGAGCAGTTCTTC. Translating gives CATSDRSSGASNNEQFF. This sequence joins TRBV24-1 and TRBJ2-1; 9 positions agree with TRBD2. CDR1 KGHDR and CDR2 SFDVKD come from the germline V gene. This CDR3 is 17 amino acids long. With 3 bases clipped from V and 5 bases from J, the junction kept 10 bases outside the gene matches.

On this clone itself: The same CDR3 is also encoded by other DNA sequences in this sample. The CDR3 sequence is CSARATEAFF. Here the CDR3 DNA reads TGCAGTGCTAGAGCTACTGAAGCTTTCTTT. The rearrangement joins TRBV20-1 to TRBJ1-1, with D hard to call. V lost 1 base to trimming and J lost 5 bases, with 2 bases between them. The CDR3 spans 10 residues. Germline CDR1 reads DFQATT; CDR2 reads SNEGSKA (reference sequence).

V gene TRBV18 combines with J gene TRBJ1-1; perhaps TRBD1 as D (5 bases). CDR3 length: 15 residues. Trimming took 2 bases from V and 3 from J, leaving 13 bases between them. CDR1 and CDR2 from the germline V gene are KGHSH and LQKENI. The CDR3 loop is CASSPVGQGYTEAFF. The CDR3 region has the DNA TGTGCCAGCTCACCAGTCGGGCAGGGCTACACTGAAGCTTTCTTT.

The chain carries TRBV7-2 and TRBJ2-1; tentatively, D is TRBD1 (5 bases). The CDR3 contains 14 residues. The germline gives CDR1 SGHTA, CDR2 FQGNSA. V was shortened by 6 bases and J by 5 bases, with 14 bases between the two germline ends. This CDR3 reads CASRNTGLNNEQFF. In DNA form, the CDR3 reads TGTGCCAGCAGAAACACAGGCTTAAACAATGAGCAGTTCTTC.

The chain recombines TRBV11-2 with TRBJ2-1; tentative D call: TRBD2 (6 bases). The CDR3 is 16 amino acids. Germline V gene data show CDR1 as SGHAT and CDR2 as FQNNGV. Deletions cut 3 bases from V and 7 bases from J, with 19 bases between. In DNA form, the CDR3 reads TGTGCCAGCAGCTTTCGAGGAGGAGGGTGGAGGAATGAGCAGTTCTTC. It encodes CASSFRGGGWRNEQFF.

V and J are TRBV19 and TRBJ2-5; TRBD1 matches at 7 bases. Germline CDR1 is LNHDA and CDR2 is SQIVND (reference sequence). There are 14 residues in the CDR3. The trim removed 1 base at V and 6 bases at J, leaving 5 bases unmatched. The CDR3 loop is CASSIGQGGKTQYF. CDR3 in DNA: TGTGCCAGTAGTATAGGACAGGGTGGAAAGACCCAGTACTTC.

CDR3 residues: CASSLHTGSLGQPQHF. In nucleotides, the CDR3 is TGTGCCAGCAGCTTACATACAGGGTCTTTGGGCCAGCCCCAGCATTTT. The chain employs TRBV7-2 and TRBJ1-5, with a possible D match to TRBD1 (6 bases). The CDR3 loop spans 16 amino acids. V was pared by 2 bases and J by 7 bases, with 18 bases between. Germline V gene sequence: CDR1 SGHTA, CDR2 FQGNSA.

V and J are TRBV7-3 and TRBJ2-1, with D perhaps matching TRBD2 (5 bases). V lost 3 bases and J lost 9, with 12 bases in between. Germline V gives CDR1 SGHTA, CDR2 FQGTGA. The CDR3 contains 13 residues. CDR3 sequence reads: CASSFSSAREQFF. The CDR3 DNA is TGTGCCAGCAGCTTCAGTAGCGCGCGTGAGCAGTTCTTC.

This chain uses TRBV15 with TRBJ1-4, with TRBD1 matching 7 bases. Trimming at V came to 0 bases and at J to 2 bases, leaving 3 bases not matched to a gene. This CDR3 spans 16 amino acids. Germline V lookup: CDR1 LNHNV, CDR2 YYDKDF (reference sequence). The DNA for the CDR3 is TGTGCCACCAGCAGAGAAGGGGGACAGACTAATGAAAAACTGTTTTTT. Translation: CATSREGGQTNEKLFF.

This chain uses TRBV18 with TRBJ1-1, with D tentatively TRBD1 (5 bases). V gave up 3 bases and J gave up 2 bases, with 13 bases separating them. This CDR3 is built from 15 residues. Germline CDR1 and CDR2: KGHSH and LQKENI. CDR3 in DNA: TGTGCCAGCTCACCCGCCCAGGGAATCAACACTGAAGCTTTCTTT. It codes for CASSPAQGINTEAFF. The whole variable domain, remainder taken from reference TRBV18 and TRBJ1-1, is NAGVMQNPRHLVRRRGQEARLRCSPMKGHSHVYWYRQLPEEGLKFMVYLQKENIIDESGMPKERFSAEFPKEGPSILRIQQVVRGDSAAYFCASSPAQGINTEAFFGQGTRLTVV.

The chain couples TRBV12-3 or TRBV12-4 to TRBJ1-2; 10 bases map to TRBD1. This CDR3 spans 12 amino acids. Trimming cost V 6 bases and J 14 bases; bases outside gene matches: 9. The CDR3 bases are TGTGCCAGCAGACTGGACAGGGGGGTTTATACCTTC. As protein: CASRLDRGVYTF.

This clone was seen a few times. The CDR3 nucleotides read TGTGCCAGTAGTATACGATCGCCGGGACAGACTCCCGTCGAGCTGTTTTTT. It is translated as CASSIRSPGQTPVELFF. The chain carries TRBV19 and TRBJ2-2, with 7 bases identical to TRBD1. The CDR3 totals 17 residues. Unmatched junction bases numbered 17, after V lost 2 bases and J lost 11 bases. Germline V gives CDR1 LNHDA, CDR2 SQIVND (reference sequence). The full variable domain, in which reference TRBV19 and TRBJ2-2 provide the parts outside the CDR3, is DGGITQSPKYLFRKEGQNVTLSCEQNLNHDAMYWYRQDPGQGLRLIYYSQIVNDFQKGDIAEGYSVSREKKESFPLTVTSAQKNPTAFYLCASSIRSPGQTPVELFFGEGSRLTVL.

The chain employs TRBV18 and TRBJ2-7; 14 bases map to TRBD2. The CDR3 runs 15 residues. CDR1 KGHSH and CDR2 LQKENI come from the germline V gene. Trimming took 6 bases from V and 5 from J; bases not matched to a gene: 6. CDR3 in DNA: TGTGCCAGCTCTATGGGACTAGCGGGAGCCAACGAGCAGTACTTC. Amino acids: CASSMGLAGANEQYF.

The genes are TRBV2 and TRBJ1-5; no firm D call. Germline loops: CDR1 SNHLY, CDR2 FYNNEI. The CDR3 runs to 16 residues. V shed 8 bases and J shed 1 base, with 18 bases lying between them. The DNA of the CDR3 is TGTGCCAGCTCACTAGAAGGGCCGCGAAGCAATCAGCCCCAGCATTTT. Translation gives CASSLEGPRSNQPQHF.

The chain employs TRBV5-4 and TRBJ2-1, with 7 positions matching TRBD2. The trim removed 4 bases at V and 1 base at J, leaving 8 bases unmatched. The CDR3 totals 16 residues. The germline CDR1 and CDR2 sequences are SGHNT and YYREEE (reference sequence). CDR3 region: CASSPSFSGSYNEQFF. CDR3 coding DNA: TGTGCCAGCAGCCCCTCTTTTAGCGGGTCCTACAATGAGCAGTTCTTC.

V and J are TRBV7-3 and TRBJ2-1; TRBD2 matches at 7 bases. The V segment lost 1 base and the J segment 7 bases; nucleotides outside the gene matches: 10. The CDR3 totals 16 residues. CDR1 is SGHTA and CDR2 is FQGTGA in the germline V gene. The DNA for the CDR3 is TGTGCCAGCAGCTTAAATGGGAGGGGTGTCAAAAATGAGCAGTTCTTC. It is translated as CASSLNGRGVKNEQFF.

The chain links TRBV18 to TRBJ1-4; 7 positions agree with TRBD1. CDR1 is KGHSH, CDR2 LQKENI, per germline. J was trimmed by 6 bases and V by 3 bases; bases with no gene match: 7. The CDR3 runs 15 residues. The CDR3 is CASSPLTGVDEKLFF. DNA for the CDR3: TGTGCCAGCTCACCCTTAACAGGGGTGGATGAAAAACTGTTTTTT. The full variable domain, in which reference TRBV18 and TRBJ1-4 provide the parts outside the CDR3, is NAGVMQNPRHLVRRRGQEARLRCSPMKGHSHVYWYRQLPEEGLKFMVYLQKENIIDESGMPKERFSAEFPKEGPSILRIQQVVRGDSAAYFCASSPLTGVDEKLFFGSGTQLSVL.

This chain uses TRBV11-2 with TRBJ2-7, with TRBD1 matching over 9 bases. Per the germline V gene, CDR1 is SGHAT and CDR2 is FQNNGV. With V trimmed by 4 bases and J by 7 bases, 8 bases remained unmatched. This CDR3 has 14 amino acids. The CDR3 region is CASSSGTGRREQYF. The CDR3 DNA is TGTGCCAGCAGCTCCGGGACAGGGCGAAGGGAGCAGTACTTC.

The chain carries TRBV5-4 and TRBJ2-1; D ambiguous. Germline lookup yields CDR1 SGHNT and CDR2 YYREEE (reference sequence). The V and J ends lost 2 bases and 4 bases respectively, with 10 bases between them. This CDR3 contains 14 residues. The CDR3 region is CASSFSTGYNEQFF. DNA for the CDR3: TGTGCCAGCAGCTTCTCTACCGGTTACAATGAGCAGTTCTTC.

The chain links TRBV19 to TRBJ2-3; 7 bases align to TRBD1. This CDR3 comprises 12 residues. Germline V gene sequence: CDR1 LNHDA, CDR2 SQIVND (reference sequence). Trimming removed 8 bases from V and 3 bases from J; junction bases left unmatched: 2. DNA of the CDR3: TGTGCCAGTCAGGGGGATACAGATACGCAGTATTTT. As protein: CASQGDTDTQYF.

The CDR3 DNA sequence: TGTGCCAGCAGCCCCCCGGGAGGCCTTAACTATGGCTACACCTTC. Translation: CASSPPGGLNYGYTF. The chain is built from TRBV9 and TRBJ1-2, with D unclear. This CDR3 is 15 amino acids long. Trimming shortened V by 4 bases and J by 1 base, and 14 bases separated the two germline ends. Germline CDR1 reads SGDLS; CDR2 reads YYNGEE.